This T cell receptor (beta chain) derives from a study of human T cells and chemical hapten exposure. For the study at large: Upper back patch tests used 0.01% DPC, scored after 6 days. Enrolled patients were predominantly female and had alopecia areata, totalis or universalis.

Concerning this clonotype: Its target is not known.

The treatment here: therapeutic diphenylcyclopropenone sensitization with weekly scalp DPC. CDR3 length: 15 residues. CDR1 is MNHNS, CDR2 SASEGT, per germline. Losses at the gene ends were 4 bases for V and 3 bases for J; bases not matched to a gene: 3. Single cDNA molecules in the library carried unique molecular identifiers attached during preparation. MiXCR, applied by TCRdb to the reads, yields one record per CDR3 protein. The sample includes more than 650 distinct CDR3 sequences, 64% of them seen just once. Notes on the study in general: The study found that DPC sensitization did not change TCRs above 1 in 1000 frequency. Relative to controls, expanded TCRs formed significantly more large CDR3 similarity clusters.

The J gene is TRBJ2-3, the V gene TRBV6-1; 11 bases are shared with TRBD1. The sequenced sample was whole blood, obtained before DPC sensitization or 2, 6, or about 24 weeks after (not recorded which). The sequence came from an adult with alopecia areata. Some clones in this sample may be carry-over from other donors' samples. This table probably holds off-target reads from a library built for another chain. The CDR3, as DNA: TGTGCCAGCAGTGCGGGACAGGGGGGAACAGATACGCAGTATTTT. Translating it yields CASSAGQGGTDTQYF.